What follows is one TCR beta chain and its context. The CDR3 length is 15 residues. V gave up 4 bases and J gave up 9 bases; unmatched junction bases: 14. The germline gives CDR1 MDHEN, CDR2 SYDVKM. This entry comes from a study of blood T cell repertoires in COVID-19. In the source study's methods: Amplification with reference gene primers provided the estimates of nucleated cell counts. TCRdb's copy holds only in-frame clones and misses some; the assay was immunoSEQ multiplex PCR. The DNA gave D and trimming, while V, J and clone size come from that table. The sample holds 60,000 to 70,000 clones; 70% to 85% are singletons and the top ten take 4.5% to 7%.

The sample was peripheral blood. The chain is built from TRBV28 and TRBJ1-2, with TRBD1 matching over 7 bases. The TCR was taken from a woman in her 70s with acute or convalescent COVID-19. The CDR3 loop is CASSSPEGAKVRYTF. CDR3 DNA: TGTGCCAGCAGTTCCCCGGAGGGGGCGAAAGTTCGCTACACCTTC.